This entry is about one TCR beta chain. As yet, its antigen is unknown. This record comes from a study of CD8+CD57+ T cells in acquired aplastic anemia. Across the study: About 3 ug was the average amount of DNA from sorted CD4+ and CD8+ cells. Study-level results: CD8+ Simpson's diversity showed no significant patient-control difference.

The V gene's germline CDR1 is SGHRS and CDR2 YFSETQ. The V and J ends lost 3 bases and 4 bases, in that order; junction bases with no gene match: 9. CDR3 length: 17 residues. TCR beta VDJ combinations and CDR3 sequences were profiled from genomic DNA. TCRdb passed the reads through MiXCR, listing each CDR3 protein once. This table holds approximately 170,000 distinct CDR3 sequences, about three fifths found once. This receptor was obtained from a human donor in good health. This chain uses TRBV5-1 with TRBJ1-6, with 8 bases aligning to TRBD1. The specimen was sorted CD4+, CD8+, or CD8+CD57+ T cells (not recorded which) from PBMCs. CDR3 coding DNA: TGCGCCAGCAGCTGGGGGGACAGGTCTACATATAATTCACCCCTCCACTTT. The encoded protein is CASSWGDRSTYNSPLHF. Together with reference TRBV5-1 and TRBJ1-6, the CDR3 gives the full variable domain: KAGVTQTPRYLIKTRGQQVTLSCSPISGHRSVSWYQQTPGQGLQFLFEYFSETQRNKGNFPGRFSGRQFSNSRSEMNVSTLELGDSALYLCASSWGDRSTYNSPLHFGNGTRLTVT.